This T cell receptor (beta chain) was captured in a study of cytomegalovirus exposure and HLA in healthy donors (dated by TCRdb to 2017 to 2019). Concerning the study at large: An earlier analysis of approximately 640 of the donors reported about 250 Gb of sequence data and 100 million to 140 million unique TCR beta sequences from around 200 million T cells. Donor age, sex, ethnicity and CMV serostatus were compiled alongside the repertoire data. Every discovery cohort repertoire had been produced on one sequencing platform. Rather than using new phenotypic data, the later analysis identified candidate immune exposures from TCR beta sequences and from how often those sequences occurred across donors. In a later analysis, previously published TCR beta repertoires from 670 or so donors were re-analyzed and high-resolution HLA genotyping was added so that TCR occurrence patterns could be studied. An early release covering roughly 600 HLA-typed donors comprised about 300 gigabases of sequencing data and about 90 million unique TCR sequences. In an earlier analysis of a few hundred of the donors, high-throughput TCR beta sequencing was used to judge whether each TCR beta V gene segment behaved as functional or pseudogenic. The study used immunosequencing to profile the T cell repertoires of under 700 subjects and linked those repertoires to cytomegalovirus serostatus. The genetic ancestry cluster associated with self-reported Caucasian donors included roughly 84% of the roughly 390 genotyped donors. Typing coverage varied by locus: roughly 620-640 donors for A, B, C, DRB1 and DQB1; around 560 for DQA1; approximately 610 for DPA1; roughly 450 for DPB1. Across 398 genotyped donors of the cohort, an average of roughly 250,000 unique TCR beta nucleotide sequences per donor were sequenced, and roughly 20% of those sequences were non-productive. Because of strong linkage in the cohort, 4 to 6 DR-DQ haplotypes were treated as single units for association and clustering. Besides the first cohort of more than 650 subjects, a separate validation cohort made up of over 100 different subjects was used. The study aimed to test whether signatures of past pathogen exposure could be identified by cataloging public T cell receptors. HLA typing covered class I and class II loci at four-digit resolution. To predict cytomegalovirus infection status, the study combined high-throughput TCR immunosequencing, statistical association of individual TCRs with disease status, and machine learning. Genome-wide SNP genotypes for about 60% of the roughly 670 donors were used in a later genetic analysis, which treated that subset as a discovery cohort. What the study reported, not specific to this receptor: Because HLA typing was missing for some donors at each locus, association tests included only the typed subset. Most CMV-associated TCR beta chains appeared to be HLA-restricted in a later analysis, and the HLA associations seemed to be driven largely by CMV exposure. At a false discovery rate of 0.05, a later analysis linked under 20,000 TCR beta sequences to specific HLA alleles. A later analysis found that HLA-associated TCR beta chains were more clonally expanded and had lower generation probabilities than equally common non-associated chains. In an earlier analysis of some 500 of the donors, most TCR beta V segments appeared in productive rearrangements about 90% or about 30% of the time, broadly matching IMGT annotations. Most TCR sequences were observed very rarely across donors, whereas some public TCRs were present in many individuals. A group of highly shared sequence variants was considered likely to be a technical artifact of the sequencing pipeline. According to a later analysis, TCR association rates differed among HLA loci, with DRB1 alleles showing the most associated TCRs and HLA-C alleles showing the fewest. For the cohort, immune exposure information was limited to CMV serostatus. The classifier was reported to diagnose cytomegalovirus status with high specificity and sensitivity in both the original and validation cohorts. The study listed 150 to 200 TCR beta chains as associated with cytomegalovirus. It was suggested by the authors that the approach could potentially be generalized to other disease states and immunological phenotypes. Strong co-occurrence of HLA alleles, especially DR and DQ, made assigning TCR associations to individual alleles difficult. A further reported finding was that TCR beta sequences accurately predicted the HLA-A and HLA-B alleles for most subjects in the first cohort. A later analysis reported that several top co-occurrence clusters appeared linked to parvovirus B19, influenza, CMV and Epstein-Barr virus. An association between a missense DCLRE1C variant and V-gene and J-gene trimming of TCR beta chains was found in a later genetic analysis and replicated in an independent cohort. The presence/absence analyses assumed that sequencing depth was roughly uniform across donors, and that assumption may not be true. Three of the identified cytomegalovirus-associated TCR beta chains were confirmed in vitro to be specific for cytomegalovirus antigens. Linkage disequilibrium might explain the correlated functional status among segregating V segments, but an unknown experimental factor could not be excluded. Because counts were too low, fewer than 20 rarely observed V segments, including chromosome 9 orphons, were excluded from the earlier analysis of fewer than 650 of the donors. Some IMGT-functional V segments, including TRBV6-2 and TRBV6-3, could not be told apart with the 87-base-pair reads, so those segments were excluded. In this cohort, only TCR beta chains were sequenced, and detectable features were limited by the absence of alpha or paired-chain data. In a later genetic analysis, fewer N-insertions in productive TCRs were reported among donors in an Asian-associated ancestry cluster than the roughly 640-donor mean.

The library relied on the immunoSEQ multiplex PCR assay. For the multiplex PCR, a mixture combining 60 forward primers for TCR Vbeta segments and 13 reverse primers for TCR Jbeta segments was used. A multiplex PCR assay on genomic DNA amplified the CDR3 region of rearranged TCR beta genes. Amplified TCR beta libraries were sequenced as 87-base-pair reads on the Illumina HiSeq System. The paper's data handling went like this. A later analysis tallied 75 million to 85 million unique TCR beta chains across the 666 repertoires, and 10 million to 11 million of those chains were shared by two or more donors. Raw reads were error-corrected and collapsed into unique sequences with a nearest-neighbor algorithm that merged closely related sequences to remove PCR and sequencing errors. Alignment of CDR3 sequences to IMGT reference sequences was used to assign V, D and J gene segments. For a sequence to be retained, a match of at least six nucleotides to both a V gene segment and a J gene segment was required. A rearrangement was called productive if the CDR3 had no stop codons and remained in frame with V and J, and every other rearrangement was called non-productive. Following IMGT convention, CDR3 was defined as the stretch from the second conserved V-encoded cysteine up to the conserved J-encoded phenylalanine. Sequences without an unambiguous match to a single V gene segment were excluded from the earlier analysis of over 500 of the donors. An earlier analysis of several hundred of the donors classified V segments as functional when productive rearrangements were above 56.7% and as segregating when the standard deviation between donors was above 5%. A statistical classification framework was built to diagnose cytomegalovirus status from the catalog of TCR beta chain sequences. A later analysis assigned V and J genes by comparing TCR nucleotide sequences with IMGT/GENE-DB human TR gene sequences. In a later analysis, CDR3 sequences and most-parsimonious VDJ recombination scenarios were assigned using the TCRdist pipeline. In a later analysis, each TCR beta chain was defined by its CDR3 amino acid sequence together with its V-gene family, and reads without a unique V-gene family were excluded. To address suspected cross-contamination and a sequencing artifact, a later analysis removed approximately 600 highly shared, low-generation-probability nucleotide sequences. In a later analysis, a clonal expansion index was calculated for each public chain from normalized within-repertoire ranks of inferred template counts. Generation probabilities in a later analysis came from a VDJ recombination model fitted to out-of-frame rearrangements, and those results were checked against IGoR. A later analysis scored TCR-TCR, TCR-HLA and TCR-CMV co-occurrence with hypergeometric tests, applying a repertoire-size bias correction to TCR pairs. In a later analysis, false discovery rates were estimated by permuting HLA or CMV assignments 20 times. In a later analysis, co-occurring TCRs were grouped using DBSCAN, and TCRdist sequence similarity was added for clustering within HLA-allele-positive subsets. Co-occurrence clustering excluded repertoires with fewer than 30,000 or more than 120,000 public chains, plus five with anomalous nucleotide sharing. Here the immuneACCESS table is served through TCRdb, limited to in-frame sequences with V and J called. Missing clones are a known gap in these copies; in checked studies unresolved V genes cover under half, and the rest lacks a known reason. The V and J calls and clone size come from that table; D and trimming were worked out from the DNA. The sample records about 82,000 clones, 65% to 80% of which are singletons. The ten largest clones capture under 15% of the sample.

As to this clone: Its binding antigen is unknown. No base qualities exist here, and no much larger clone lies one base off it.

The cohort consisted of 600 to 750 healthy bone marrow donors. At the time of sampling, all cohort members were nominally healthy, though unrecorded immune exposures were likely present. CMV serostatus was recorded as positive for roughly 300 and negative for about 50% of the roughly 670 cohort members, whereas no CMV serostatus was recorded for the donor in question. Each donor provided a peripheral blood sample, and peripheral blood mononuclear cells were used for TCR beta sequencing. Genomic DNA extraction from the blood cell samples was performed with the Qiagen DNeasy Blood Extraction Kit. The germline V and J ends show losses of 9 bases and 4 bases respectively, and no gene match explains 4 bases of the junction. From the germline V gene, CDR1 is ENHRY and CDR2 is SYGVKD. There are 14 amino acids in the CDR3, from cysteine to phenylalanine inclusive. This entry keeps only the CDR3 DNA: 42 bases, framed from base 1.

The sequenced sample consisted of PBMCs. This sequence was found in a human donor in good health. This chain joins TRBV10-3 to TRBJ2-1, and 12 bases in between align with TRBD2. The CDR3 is CAIAGTSGYNEQFF. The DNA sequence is TGTGCCATTGCCGGGACTAGCGGGTACAATGAGCAGTTCTTC.